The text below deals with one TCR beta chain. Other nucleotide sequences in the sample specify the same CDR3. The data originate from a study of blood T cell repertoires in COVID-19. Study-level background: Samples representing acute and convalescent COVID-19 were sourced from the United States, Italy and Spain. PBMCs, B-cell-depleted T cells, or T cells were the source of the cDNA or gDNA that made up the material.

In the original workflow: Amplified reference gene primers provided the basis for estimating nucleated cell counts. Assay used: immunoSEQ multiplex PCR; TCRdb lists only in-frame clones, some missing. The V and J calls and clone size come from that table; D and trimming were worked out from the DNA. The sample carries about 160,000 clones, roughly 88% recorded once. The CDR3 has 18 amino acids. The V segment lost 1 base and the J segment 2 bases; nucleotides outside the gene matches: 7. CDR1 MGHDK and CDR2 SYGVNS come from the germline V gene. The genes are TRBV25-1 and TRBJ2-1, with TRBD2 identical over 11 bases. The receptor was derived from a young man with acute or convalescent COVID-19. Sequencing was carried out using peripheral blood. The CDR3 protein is CASSESASGRFAYNEQFF. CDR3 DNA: TGTGCCAGCAGTGAATCGGCTAGCGGGAGGTTCGCCTACAATGAGCAGTTCTTC.